This T cell receptor (beta chain) was obtained from a study of blood T cell repertoires in COVID-19. Study information: PBMCs, B-cell-depleted T cells, or T cells provided the cDNA or gDNA that made up the material.

Clones were read by immunoSEQ multiplex PCR, and TCRdb kept only the in-frame ones, dropping some. Of roughly 150,000 clones detected, about 89% appear once; the ten largest clones hold about 2.6%. With 3 bases removed from V and 7 bases from J, the gap between germline ends came to 16 bases. Germline assignment: CDR1 LNHDA and CDR2 SQIVND (reference sequence). The CDR3 totals 15 residues. The sample consisted of peripheral blood. This receptor was obtained from a man aged 60 to 75 with acute or convalescent COVID-19. The rearrangement links TRBV19 to TRBJ1-5, with D perhaps matching TRBD1 (6 bases). As DNA, the CDR3 is TGTGCCAGTAGTATGACGGCAGGGGTTGGGCAGCCCCAGCATTTT. Its translation: CASSMTAGVGQPQHF. Full variable domain (rest looked up from reference TRBV19 and TRBJ1-5): DGGITQSPKYLFRKEGQNVTLSCEQNLNHDAMYWYRQDPGQGLRLIYYSQIVNDFQKGDIAEGYSVSREKKESFPLTVTSAQKNPTAFYLCASSMTAGVGQPQHFGDGTRLSIL.